This is a list of T cell receptor beta chains from one sample in a study of blood T cell repertoires in COVID-19. Measured with immunoSEQ multiplex PCR; TCRdb has only the in-frame clones, and not every one. Among about 100,000 clones listed, 92% were seen once. The specimen was peripheral blood. These receptors came from a man between 65 and 85 years old with acute or convalescent COVID-19. Both conserved end residues are part of each CDR3. Each record gives: D gene, V gene, clone size, J gene, CDR3 protein, CDR3 DNA. The D gene is left open where the match is weak. A row's size may be missing; if present it is once, few, many or a size class.

-	TRBV7-3	once	TRBJ2-2	CASSQGGAGELFF	TGTGCCAGCAGCCAAGGAGGGGCCGGGGAGCTGTTTTTT
-	TRBV11-3	-	TRBJ2-2	CASSLGQHTGELFF	TGTGCCAGCAGCTTAGGACAGCACACCGGGGAGCTGTTTTTT
TRBD2	TRBV9	-	TRBJ2-7	CASSVQAGGPYEQYF	TGTGCCAGCAGCGTGCAAGCGGGAGGTCCCTACGAGCAGTACTTC
-	TRBV3-1/TRBV3-2	-	TRBJ1-1	CASSQIRGGEAFF	TGTGCCAGCAGCCAGATAAGGGGGGGTGAAGCTTTCTTT
-	TRBV11-3	-	TRBJ2-7	CASSGEALSYEQYF	TGTGCCAGCAGCGGGGAGGCCCTCTCCTACGAGCAGTACTTC
TRBD1	TRBV28	-	TRBJ1-5	CASIIGGSNQPQHF	TGTGCCAGCATCATAGGGGGCTCAAATCAGCCCCAGCATTTT
-	TRBV2	-	TRBJ1-5	CASSAQMGQVPQHF	TGTGCCAGCAGTGCGCAGATGGGGCAAGTGCCCCAGCATTTT
TRBD1	TRBV12-5	-	TRBJ1-5	CASGLGTGGNNQPQHF	TGTGCTAGTGGTTTGGGGACAGGGGGAAACAATCAGCCCCAGCATTTT
-	TRBV21-1	-	TRBJ2-7	CASSTRRTLAGDSYEQYF	TGTGCCAGCAGCACCCGACGGACCCTAGCGGGGGACTCCTACGAGCAGTACTTC
-	TRBV5-1	-	TRBJ2-7	CASSPLVENEQYF	TGCGCCAGCAGTCCCCTTGTTGAGAACGAGCAGTACTTC
-	TRBV11-3	-	TRBJ1-1	CASSFSESRAFF	TGTGCCAGCAGCTTCTCGGAGTCTAGAGCTTTCTTT
-	TRBV7-9	-	TRBJ1-4	CASSPHPGSFNEKLFF	TGTGCCAGCAGCCCTCACCCAGGGTCATTCAATGAAAAACTGTTTTTT
-	TRBV28	few	TRBJ1-4	CASAWGDTNEKLFF	TGTGCCAGCGCGTGGGGGGATACTAATGAAAAACTGTTTTTT
-	TRBV7-9	-	TRBJ2-6	CASSGLNSGANVLTF	TGTGCCAGCAGCGGGCTAAACTCTGGGGCCAACGTCCTGACTTTC
-	TRBV30	-	TRBJ1-2	CAWSGQGQGYTF	TGTGCCTGGAGTGGGCAGGGGCAAGGCTACACCTTC
TRBD2	TRBV3-1/TRBV3-2	-	TRBJ2-2	CASSPWTSGGGDGELFF	TGTGCCAGCAGCCCTTGGACTAGCGGGGGGGGCGACGGGGAGCTGTTTTTT
-	TRBV7-9	-	TRBJ1-3	CASSLRGSGNTIYF	TGTGCCAGCAGCTTAAGGGGATCTGGAAACACCATATATTTT
-	TRBV7-2	-	TRBJ1-1	CASSLKGQNTEAFF	TGTGCCAGCAGCTTAAAAGGACAAAACACTGAAGCTTTCTTT
TRBD2	TRBV13	-	TRBJ2-1	CASSLGLAGGILSYNEQFF	TGTGCCAGCAGCTTAGGACTAGCGGGGGGTATTCTCTCCTACAATGAGCAGTTCTTC
-	TRBV6-5	-	TRBJ1-4	CASSYGLGGKLFF	TGTGCCAGCAGTTATGGTCTGGGCGGGAAACTGTTTTTT
TRBD1	TRBV7-2	-	TRBJ1-2	CASSPGTGGYGYTF	TGTGCCAGCAGCCCTGGGACAGGGGGGTACGGCTACACCTTC
-	TRBV2	-	TRBJ1-1	CASSDRDEAFF	TGTGCCAGCAGTGATCGGGATGAAGCTTTCTTT
-	TRBV5-8	-	TRBJ1-1	CASSRGRTEAFF	TGTGCCAGCAGCCGAGGGAGGACTGAAGCTTTCTTT
TRBD1	TRBV7-9	-	TRBJ1-5	CASSLTGTNQPQHF	TGTGCCAGCAGCTTGACAGGGACCAATCAGCCCCAGCATTTT
TRBD1	TRBV28	-	TRBJ2-7	CASSGRGIGPYEQYF	TGTGCCAGCAGTGGCAGGGGGATTGGGCCCTACGAGCAGTACTTC
TRBD2	TRBV11-2	-	TRBJ2-7	CASSLGLAGPYEQYF	TGTGCCAGCAGCTTAGGTCTAGCGGGCCCCTACGAGCAGTACTTC
-	TRBV10-2	-	TRBJ1-3	CASSGEVISGNTIYF	TGCGCCAGCAGTGGTGAGGTTATCTCTGGAAACACCATATATTTT
TRBD1	TRBV5-1	-	TRBJ2-3	CASSGQDGDTQYF	TGCGCCAGCAGCGGACAGGACGGAGATACGCAGTATTTT
-	TRBV7-2	-	TRBJ1-6	CASTRLPRSDRGINSPLHF	TGTGCCAGCACCAGACTCCCCAGGTCTGATAGGGGGATCAATTCACCCCTCCACTTT
-	TRBV6-6	-	TRBJ2-5	CASSYSDRKETQYF	TGTGCCAGCAGTTACTCGGACAGAAAAGAGACCCAGTACTTC
-	TRBV5-8	-	TRBJ2-2	CASSHRVTGELFF	TGTGCCAGCAGCCACAGGGTGACCGGGGAGCTGTTTTTT
TRBD2	TRBV2	few	TRBJ2-2	CAGGLTSGGELFF	TGTGCCGGGGGGCTTACTAGCGGCGGGGAGCTGTTTTTT
-	TRBV24-1	once	TRBJ2-6	CATSTHGSTNSRANVLTF	TGTGCCACCAGTACCCATGGTAGTACCAACAGTCGGGCCAACGTCCTGACTTTC
-	TRBV30	-	TRBJ1-4	CAWSVQPLNEKLFF	TGTGCCTGGAGTGTACAACCTTTAAATGAAAAACTGTTTTTT
-	TRBV28	-	TRBJ1-5	CASSKTYRDEAQHF	TGTGCCAGCAGCAAGACTTACAGGGATGAGGCCCAGCATTTT
-	TRBV25-1	once	TRBJ1-1	CASSEYFSSTEAFF	TGTGCCAGCAGTGAATATTTCTCTTCCACTGAAGCTTTCTTT
-	TRBV6-2/TRBV6-3	once	TRBJ2-1	CASSLREASSYNEQFF	TGTGCCAGCAGTCTCAGGGAGGCCTCTTCCTACAATGAGCAGTTCTTC
TRBD1	TRBV4-1	-	TRBJ1-1	CASSRTPGQRNTEAFF	TGCGCCAGCAGCCGGACACCGGGACAGAGGAACACTGAAGCTTTCTTT
TRBD2	TRBV2	-	TRBJ2-1	CASSEALAGGRNEQFF	TGTGCCAGCAGTGAAGCCCTAGCGGGGGGGAGGAATGAGCAGTTCTTC
-	TRBV2	-	TRBJ2-3	CASSLGLSTDTQYF	TGTGCCAGCAGTTTAGGACTGAGCACAGATACGCAGTATTTT
-	TRBV5-1	-	TRBJ2-3	CASSLGPGTDTQYF	TGCGCCAGCAGCTTGGGGCCAGGGACAGATACGCAGTATTTT
-	TRBV6-5	-	TRBJ1-2	CASSPGNYGYTF	TGTGCCAGCAGCCCGGGAAACTATGGCTACACCTTC
TRBD1	TRBV3-1/TRBV3-2	-	TRBJ1-1	CASSRAGTDTEAFF	TGTGCCAGCAGCCGGGCTGGGACAGACACTGAAGCTTTCTTT
TRBD1	TRBV10-2	once	TRBJ1-6	CASSESWDRRRGNSPLHF	TGCGCCAGCAGTGAGTCATGGGACAGGCGACGGGGTAATTCACCCCTCCACTTT
-	TRBV7-9	-	TRBJ2-5	CASSLALTAPETQYF	TGTGCCAGCAGCTTAGCACTTACAGCCCCGGAGACCCAGTACTTC
TRBD2	TRBV28	-	TRBJ2-2	CASSLPGLAAGELFF	TGTGCCAGCAGTTTACCGGGACTAGCGGCCGGGGAGCTGTTTTTT
-	TRBV19	-	TRBJ1-3	CASSIRDSGNTIYF	TGTGCCAGTAGTATTAGGGACTCCGGAAACACCATATATTTT
TRBD2	TRBV18	-	TRBJ2-7	CASSPLAGGSTSSYEQYF	TGTGCCAGCTCTCCGCTAGCGGGAGGGTCAACCAGCTCCTACGAGCAGTACTTC
TRBD1	TRBV6-5	-	TRBJ1-6	CASFRGAGSNSPLHF	TGTGCCAGCTTCAGGGGGGCAGGGAGTAATTCACCCCTCCACTTT
TRBD2	TRBV5-1	-	TRBJ2-2	CASSLVAGVDGGELFF	TGCGCCAGCAGCTTGGTAGCGGGGGTTGATGGCGGGGAGCTGTTTTTT
-	TRBV11-2	-	TRBJ2-1	CASSLRVANEQFF	TGTGCCAGCAGCCTTAGAGTCGCCAATGAGCAGTTCTTC
-	TRBV3-1/TRBV3-2	-	TRBJ2-1	CASSPPNYNEQFF	TGTGCCAGCAGCCCCCCCAACTACAATGAGCAGTTCTTC
-	TRBV27	-	TRBJ1-1	CASSSRLDETEAFF	TGTGCCAGCAGTTCCCGCCTCGATGAGACTGAAGCTTTCTTT
TRBD2	TRBV9	-	TRBJ2-1	CASSVGTSGKYNEQFF	TGTGCCAGCAGCGTAGGGACTAGCGGGAAATACAATGAGCAGTTCTTC
TRBD1	TRBV7-9	-	TRBJ1-1	CASSLRTGRATEAFF	TGTGCCAGCAGCTTAAGGACAGGGAGGGCCACTGAAGCTTTCTTT
-	TRBV7-9	once	TRBJ2-1	CASSPQRFNEQFF	TGTGCCAGCAGCCCTCAGCGCTTCAATGAGCAGTTCTTC
-	TRBV9	-	TRBJ2-7	CASSVSGVVGEQYF	TGTGCCAGCAGCGTCAGCGGAGTAGTGGGCGAGCAGTACTTC
-	TRBV28	-	TRBJ2-3	CASSLIWATSTDTQYF	TGTGCCAGCAGTTTAATATGGGCCACTAGCACAGATACGCAGTATTTT
TRBD1	TRBV27	once	TRBJ2-7	CASSRDRGAYEQYF	TGTGCCAGCAGTAGGGACAGGGGTGCCTACGAGCAGTACTTC
TRBD1	TRBV9	-	TRBJ1-4	CASSVGQGAALATNEKLFF	TGTGCCAGCAGCGTAGGACAGGGGGCAGCCCTTGCAACTAATGAAAAACTGTTTTTT